The 8 T cell receptor beta chains given below trace back to one sample, sequenced in a study of blood T cells in healthy people across ages. A second PCR, run for 7 to 11 cycles, used a sample-barcoded 5' primer plus a J-beta primer mix. In TCRdb, the 5' RACE reads were re-called with MiXCR into one record per CDR3 protein. The data hold over 1,300,000 distinct CDR3 sequences, with roughly 60% observed a single time. Sequenced: blood. These receptors were taken from a man between 18 and 35 years old in good health.

The rearrangement joins TRBV12-3 or TRBV12-4 to TRBJ2-7, with D unclear. The CDR3 has 11 residues. V was clipped by 5 bases and J by 6 bases, with 8 bases between them. The CDR3 reads CASSTRSEQYF. The CDR3 coding sequence is TGTGCCAGCAGTACCCGATCCGAGCAGTACTTC.

This clonotype was seen many times. The chain recombines TRBV28 with TRBJ2-3; D unresolved. Looked up from germline, CDR1 is MDHEN and CDR2 is SYDVKM. The ends were cut back, 3 bases at V and 5 bases at J, with 3 bases in the middle. The CDR3 consists of 11 residues. The CDR3 bases are TGTGCCAGCAGTTTTCAAGATACGCAGTATTTT. It translates to CASSFQDTQYF.

As for this clonotype: A much larger clone is a single base away; this may be a read error. The chain links TRBV12-3 or TRBV12-4 to TRBJ2-7; tentative D call: TRBD2 (5 bases). The CDR3 extends over 14 amino acids. This CDR3 is CAGSQTGSSYEQYF. Here the CDR3 DNA reads TGTGCCGGCAGCCAGACTGGGAGCTCCTACGAGCAGTACTTC.

This clonotype was picked up a small number of times. This chain uses TRBV6-5 with TRBJ2-6; D unresolved. Germline assignment: CDR1 MNHEY and CDR2 SVGAGI. Trimming cost V 1 base and J 4 bases, with 8 bases left between them. This CDR3 contains 15 residues. For the CDR3, the DNA is TGTGCCAGCAGTTACTTGGGTACCGGGGCCAACGTCCTGACTTTC. This translates into CASSYLGTGANVLTF.

Of note for this clonotype: One junction end does not reproduce the germline sequence, and a read error may be involved. This chain uses TRBV4-1 with TRBJ1-1; D is ambiguous. Germline CDR1 is MGHRA and CDR2 is YSYEKL. This CDR3 spans 12 amino acids. This chain's CDR3 is CASSQDPGEAFF. CDR3 coding DNA: TGTGCCAGCAGCCAAGATCCCGGGGAAGCTTTCTTT.

V usage is TRBV4-1 and J usage is TRBJ2-3; TRBD2 is a possible D gene (5 bases). The germline CDR1 and CDR2 sequences are MGHRA and YSYEKL. The CDR3 loop spans 17 amino acids. Trimming shortened V by 5 bases and J by 3 bases, and 21 bases separated the two germline ends. CDR3 sequence (DNA): TGCGCCAGCAGCGGGGAAGCAGTTGGGAGTTTAACAGATACGCAGTATTTT. It encodes CASSGEAVGSLTDTQYF.

The chain employs TRBV5-1 and TRBJ2-3; 13 bases fit TRBD2. The CDR3 is 18 amino acids. Germline CDR1 and CDR2: SGHRS and YFSETQ. J gave up 2 bases and V 4 bases, and 10 bases lay outside the gene matches. The CDR3 sequence: CASSPGLAGDRPTDTQYF. The CDR3 DNA reads as TGCGCCAGCAGCCCCGGACTAGCGGGGGACAGACCCACAGATACGCAGTATTTT.

J is TRBJ2-1 and V is TRBV6-2 or TRBV6-3; D remains ambiguous. The germline V gene has CDR1 MNHEY and CDR2 SVGEGT. CDR3 length equals 18 residues. With 4 bases removed from V and 0 bases from J, the gap between germline ends came to 19 bases. The CDR3 DNA sequence: TGTGCCAGCAGTTCAATGGCCCTCTCCGCGATCTCCTACAATGAGCAGTTCTTC. Translating gives CASSSMALSAISYNEQFF.